This entry lists 17 T cell receptor beta chains sequenced from one sample in a study of identical twins. One entry per CDR3 protein, called by TCRdb with MiXCR from the 5' RACE reads. In the table there are 540,000 or so distinct CDR3 sequences, approximately 20% of which are singletons. The data also belong to a second study, concerning yellow fever vaccine responses in identical twins.

Sequencing was carried out using CD4+ T cells sorted from blood. Every receptor here comes from a woman aged 18-29 years in good health.

This clonotype appeared a few times. The chain employs TRBV2 and TRBJ2-3, with 9 nucleotides matching TRBD2. Trimming removed 9 bases from V and 4 bases from J; junction bases left unmatched: 8. Germline V CDR1 and CDR2: SNHLY, FYNNEI. The CDR3 has 14 amino acids. CDR3 nucleotides: TGTGCCAGTACGGGGCTAGCGGGATCAGATACGCAGTATTTT. Residues: CASTGLAGSDTQYF.

This clonotype was seen more than once but under ten times. The chain combines TRBV7-8 with TRBJ2-2; no definite D call. From germline, CDR1 is SGHVS and CDR2 FQNEAQ. The CDR3 loop spans 15 amino acids. The V end lost 1 base, the J end lost 6 bases, and 12 bases lay between the germline ends. The CDR3 is CASSLEPSVPGELFF. The CDR3 DNA sequence: TGTGCCAGCAGCTTAGAACCCAGTGTTCCCGGGGAGCTGTTTTTT.

This clonotype was seen more than once but under ten times. The rearrangement uses TRBV5-1 and TRBJ2-1; 12 nucleotides agree with TRBD2. This CDR3 spans 17 amino acids. Germline CDR1 SGHRS, CDR2 YFSETQ. V shed 1 base, J shed 6 bases, and the junction held 8 bases outside the gene matches. CDR3 protein: CASSLLMTSGSPNEQFF. CDR3 DNA sequence: TGCGCCAGCAGCTTGCTCATGACTAGCGGGAGCCCCAATGAGCAGTTCTTC.

V gene TRBV4-2 combines with J gene TRBJ2-7; TRBD1 matches at 12 bases. J was trimmed by 5 bases and V by 4 bases; bases with no gene match: 9. The CDR3 has 16 residues. Germline CDR1 is LGHNA and CDR2 is YNFKEQ. In DNA form, the CDR3 reads TGTGCCAGCAGCCTCATGACCGGGACAGGGGGCGACGAGCAGTACGTC. Translating gives CASSLMTGTGGDEQYV.

This clonotype has ten or more counts. V gene TRBV24-1 combines with J gene TRBJ2-7; maybe TRBD1 (5 bases). This CDR3 region has 12 residues. Germline assignment: CDR1 KGHDR and CDR2 SFDVKD. V lost 2 bases, J lost 7 bases, and 8 bases lay in between. The CDR3 sequence is CATSDSGREQYF. The DNA for the CDR3 is TGTGCCACCAGTGATTCAGGGCGGGAGCAGTACTTC.

This chain joins TRBV6-1 and TRBJ2-7, with D possibly TRBD2 on 6 matching bases. This CDR3 has 14 amino acids. V shed 5 bases and J shed 3 bases, with 14 bases lying between them. Germline CDR1 MNHNS, CDR2 SASEGT. Here the CDR3 reads CASSLLGTGYEQYV. The CDR3 DNA sequence: TGTGCCAGCAGTCTTCTTGGGACTGGCTACGAGCAGTACGTC.

CDR3 DNA sequence: TGTGCCAGCAGTTTTGACAGGGCCGAGACCCAGTACTTC. This gives the protein CASSFDRAETQYF. The genes are TRBV12-3 or TRBV12-4 and TRBJ2-5, with 7 bases identical to TRBD1. Trimming removed 3 bases from V and 5 bases from J; junction bases left unmatched: 3. The CDR3 sequence is 13 residues long.

V is TRBV20-1 and J is TRBJ1-2; D not certain. Per germline, CDR1 DFQATT and CDR2 SNEGSKA (reference sequence). Trimming took 3 bases from V and 6 from J, leaving 11 bases between them. The CDR3 is 12 residues long. The CDR3 protein is CSASKGDDGYTF. CDR3 nucleotides: TGCAGTGCTAGCAAGGGTGACGATGGCTACACCTTC.

The chain combines TRBV5-5 with TRBJ1-4; 7 bases are shared with TRBD1. This CDR3 has 16 amino acids. In germline, CDR1 is SGHKS, CDR2 YYEKEE (reference sequence). The trim removed 5 bases at V and 7 bases at J, leaving 14 bases unmatched. CDR3 sequence reads: CASSFTTQGLGEKLFF. CDR3 coding DNA: TGTGCCAGCAGTTTCACAACACAGGGGCTGGGTGAAAAACTGTTTTTT.

The rearrangement links TRBV18 to TRBJ2-5; D is unresolved. Germline CDR1 is KGHSH and CDR2 is LQKENI. The CDR3 spans 13 residues. V dropped 4 bases and J dropped 1 base, with 7 bases sitting between them. Here the CDR3 DNA reads TGTGCCAGCTCACACCTTGCCCAAGAGACCCAGTACTTC. Translated: CASSHLAQETQYF.

This sequence joins TRBV5-1 and TRBJ1-2; D possibly corresponds to TRBD1 (6 bases). The CDR3 consists of 15 residues. Germline values: CDR1 SGHRS, CDR2 YFSETQ. V dropped 0 bases and J dropped 3 bases, with 12 bases sitting between them. CDR3 DNA: TGCGCCAGCAGCTTGGCCGGGACAACGTACTATGGCTACACCTTC. It encodes CASSLAGTTYYGYTF.

CDR3 amino acids: CSVERGSSYNEQFF. CDR3 sequence (DNA): TGCAGCGTTGAACGGGGGAGCTCCTACAATGAGCAGTTCTTC. The J gene is TRBJ2-1, the V gene TRBV29-1, with TRBD2 as a possible D gene (6 bases). The V end was cut by 2 bases, the J end by 0 bases, with 8 bases between. The CDR3 is made up of 14 amino acids. Germline lookup yields CDR1 SQVTM and CDR2 ANQGSEA.

This clonotype was observed a handful of times. The chain carries TRBV11-2 and TRBJ2-7; D not resolved. Germline V gene sequence: CDR1 SGHAT, CDR2 FQNNGV. The V and J ends lost 8 bases and 5 bases respectively, with 10 bases between them. The CDR3 consists of 11 residues. The CDR3 coding sequence is TGTGCCAGCGCGTGGGCTAACGAGCAGTACTTC. The encoded protein is CASAWANEQYF. Together with reference TRBV11-2 and TRBJ2-7, the CDR3 gives the full variable domain: EAGVAQSPRYKIIEKRQSVAFWCNPISGHATLYWYQQILGQGPKLLIQFQNNGVVDDSQLPKDRFSAERLKGVDSTLKIQPAKLEDSAVYLCASAWANEQYFGPGTRLTVT.

The sample holds a few counts of this clonotype. The V gene is TRBV6-2 or TRBV6-3, the J gene TRBJ2-7, with D perhaps TRBD1 (5 bases). V was pared by 3 bases and J by 6 bases, with 9 bases between. The CDR3 consists of 12 residues. In germline, CDR1 is MNHEY, CDR2 SVGEGT. Here the CDR3 DNA reads TGTGCCAGCAGTTATTTTAGGGGCGAGCAGTACTTC. Amino acid sequence: CASSYFRGEQYF.

This clonotype was counted only a few times. The J gene is TRBJ2-5, the V gene TRBV20-1; possible D gene TRBD1, 6 bases. CDR1 and CDR2 from the germline V gene are DFQATT and SNEGSKA (reference sequence). V was pared by 6 bases and J by 2 bases, with 16 bases between. This CDR3 spans 14 amino acids. The CDR3 here is CSAIRTENQETQYF. The CDR3 region has the DNA TGCAGTGCAATCCGGACAGAAAATCAAGAGACCCAGTACTTC.

This clonotype was seen many times. This chain uses TRBV5-1 with TRBJ2-6, with D possibly TRBD2 on 6 matching bases. V lost 1 base and J lost 0, with 8 bases in between. Germline loops: CDR1 SGHRS, CDR2 YFSETQ. This CDR3 region has 16 residues. CDR3 nucleotides: TGCGCCAGCAGCTTGTGGGGGGACTCTGGGGCCAACGTCCTGACTTTC. It encodes CASSLWGDSGANVLTF.

J is TRBJ2-3 and V is TRBV5-5, with 7 nucleotides matching TRBD1. There are 18 residues in the CDR3. Trimming at V came to 4 bases and at J to 0 bases, leaving 14 bases not matched to a gene. Per germline, CDR1 SGHKS and CDR2 YYEKEE (reference sequence). CDR3 amino acids: CASSAHPPWDSSTDTQYF. CDR3 nucleotides: TGTGCCAGCAGCGCCCACCCACCGTGGGACAGTAGCACAGATACGCAGTATTTT.